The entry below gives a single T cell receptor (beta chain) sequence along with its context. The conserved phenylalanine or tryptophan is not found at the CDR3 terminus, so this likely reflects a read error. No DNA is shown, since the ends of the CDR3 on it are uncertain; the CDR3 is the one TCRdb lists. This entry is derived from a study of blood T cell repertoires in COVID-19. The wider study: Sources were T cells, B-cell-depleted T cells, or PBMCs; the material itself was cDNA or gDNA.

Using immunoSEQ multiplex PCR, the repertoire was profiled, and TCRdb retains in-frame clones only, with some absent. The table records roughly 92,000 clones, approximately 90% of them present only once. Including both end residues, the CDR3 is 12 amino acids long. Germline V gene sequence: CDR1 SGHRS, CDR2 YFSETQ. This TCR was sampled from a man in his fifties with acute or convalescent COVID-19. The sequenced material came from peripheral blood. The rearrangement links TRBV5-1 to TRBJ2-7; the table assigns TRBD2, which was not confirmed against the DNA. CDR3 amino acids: CASNEEQAGVTA.